These 11 T cell receptor beta chains were all obtained from the same sample, sequenced in a study of control samples from healthy donors and cancer patients. Using immunoSEQ multiplex PCR, the repertoire was profiled, and TCRdb retains in-frame clones only, with some absent. The repertoire includes about 80,000 clones, 70% to 90% of them detected once, and more than 5% sits in the top ten. Input material: blood. The source is a woman aged 45-65 years in good health.

The CDR3 coding sequence is TGTGCCAGCAGCTTGGAAGCTTGGGACTTCACAGATACGCAGTATTTT. It translates to CASSLEAWDFTDTQYF. The V call is TRBV5-5, the J call TRBJ2-3; a weak D match, TRBD2 (6 bases). The germline V gene has CDR1 SGHKS and CDR2 YYEKEE (reference sequence). The CDR3 covers 16 residues. The ends were cut back, 0 bases at V and 2 bases at J, with 13 bases in the middle. The entire variable domain, with the rest obtained from reference TRBV5-5 and TRBJ2-3, is as follows: DAGVTQSPTHLIKTRGQQVTLRCSPISGHKSVSWYQQVLGQGPQFIFQYYEKEERGRGNFPDRFSARQFPNYSSELNVNALLLGDSALYLCASSLEAWDFTDTQYFGPGTRLTVL.

V and J are TRBV9 and TRBJ1-6; 9 nucleotides match TRBD1. Germline V CDR1 and CDR2: SGDLS, YYNGEE. The CDR3 spans 15 residues. The V segment lost 6 bases and the J segment 6 bases; nucleotides outside the gene matches: 7. CDR3 sequence: CASTWGQGPNSPLHF. The CDR3 nucleotides read TGTGCCAGCACCTGGGGACAGGGCCCTAATTCACCCCTCCACTTT.

The rearrangement joins TRBV6-5 to TRBJ1-2, with TRBD1 identical over 7 bases. With V trimmed by 4 bases and J by 6 bases, 11 bases remained unmatched. The CDR3 has 15 residues. Germline V CDR1 and CDR2: MNHEY, SVGAGI. The CDR3 loop is CASSSPRDRSDGYTF. DNA of the CDR3: TGTGCCAGCAGTTCTCCCCGGGACAGATCTGATGGCTACACCTTC.

The rearrangement joins TRBV5-4 to TRBJ2-7; D remains unclear. Germline lookup yields CDR1 SGHNT and CDR2 YYREEE (reference sequence). The CDR3 is made up of 16 amino acids. V was shortened by 4 bases and J by 0 bases, with 17 bases between the two germline ends. This chain's CDR3 is CASSPALPQSSYEQYF. The DNA of the CDR3 is TGTGCCAGCAGCCCGGCTCTTCCCCAGTCCTCCTACGAGCAGTACTTC.

This clone was recorded a few times. This chain links TRBV7-9 with TRBJ1-6; 8 bases fit TRBD1. Trimming cost V 7 bases and J 8 bases; bases outside gene matches: 4. This CDR3 has 13 amino acids. Germline V gene lookup returns CDR1 SEHNR and CDR2 FQNEAQ (reference sequence). The CDR3 sequence is CASTGQVYSPLHF. The CDR3 DNA reads TGTGCCAGCACGGGACAGGTTTATTCACCCCTCCACTTT.

The J gene is TRBJ1-5, the V gene TRBV6-6; no definite D call. V shed 8 bases and J shed 0 bases, with 14 bases lying between them. The CDR3 sequence is 15 residues long. Germline V gene data show CDR1 as MNHNY and CDR2 as SVGAGI (reference sequence). The CDR3 reads CASEPTRRSNQPQHF. CDR3 in DNA: TGTGCCAGCGAACCGACTAGGCGTAGCAATCAGCCCCAGCATTTT.

The chain is built from TRBV19 and TRBJ2-3; 8 bases are shared with TRBD1. Unmatched junction bases numbered 12, after V lost 6 bases and J lost 4 bases. Germline lookup yields CDR1 LNHDA and CDR2 SQIVND (reference sequence). This CDR3 has 16 amino acids. The CDR3 coding sequence is TGTGCCAGTAGCGGTAAGGACAGGGTTGTCGCAGATACGCAGTATTTT. Encoded protein: CASSGKDRVVADTQYF.

The V gene is TRBV7-9, the J gene TRBJ2-3; unclear D gene. Germline V gene lookup returns CDR1 SEHNR and CDR2 FQNEAQ (reference sequence). V was cut by 5 bases and J by 3 bases, with 3 bases left in between. CDR3 size: 11 residues. CDR3 loop: CASSVTDTQYF. The CDR3 nucleotides read TGTGCCAGCAGCGTGACAGATACGCAGTATTTT.

The rearrangement joins TRBV4-1 to TRBJ2-1, with TRBD1 identical over 10 bases. CDR1 MGHRA and CDR2 YSYEKL come from the germline V gene. V lost 4 bases, J lost 2 bases, and 5 bases stayed unmatched. The CDR3 runs to 16 residues. Written as DNA, the CDR3 is TGCGCCAGCAGCCTTACCGGGACAGGGGCCTACAATGAGCAGTTCTTC. Protein product: CASSLTGTGAYNEQFF.

This CDR3 reads CASSQEMSTNIQYF. CDR3 coding DNA: TGTGCCAGCAGCCAAGAAATGAGTACAAACATTCAGTACTTC. The genes are TRBV4-2 and TRBJ2-4, with no clear D. The CDR3 length is 14 residues. V was pared by 0 bases and J by 6 bases, with 9 bases between. Germline CDR1 is LGHNA and CDR2 is YNFKEQ.

The chain links TRBV24-1 to TRBJ2-2; TRBD2 might be the D (6 bases). Germline lookup yields CDR1 KGHDR and CDR2 SFDVKD. The CDR3 has 16 amino acids. The germline V and J ends were trimmed by 4 bases and 5 bases, with 16 bases remaining between them. CDR3: CATSDPVAGRTGELFF. For the CDR3, the DNA is TGTGCCACCAGTGACCCCGTTGCGGGGCGGACCGGGGAGCTGTTTTTT.